This T cell receptor beta chain was recovered during a study of OX40 agonist ivuxolimab in advanced cancers. Study background: The study enrolled dose-escalation patients with hepatocellular carcinoma, melanoma, renal cell or head and neck cancer. About 40% of patients had received prior checkpoint inhibitor therapy. Cohort: about 80% men, mean age roughly 60, aged about 20 to 79.

About this clone: Its cognate antigen is unknown.

Sequencing used immunoSEQ multiplex PCR; TCRdb keeps in-frame clones, though not all of them. The sample lists roughly 70,000 clones; more than 75% were seen once. V was clipped by 1 base and J by 5 bases, with 21 bases between them. CDR1 and CDR2 from the germline V gene are SGHDT and YYEEEE. CDR3 length: 17 amino acids. Study observations and caveats: In the 0.1 to 3.0 mg/kg range, CD4+ and CD8+ blood T cells had expanded clonally by week 6.

This specimen was CD4+ or CD8+ T cells sorted from blood, taken in a trial of the OX40 agonist ivuxolimab. The rearrangement uses TRBV5-6 and TRBJ1-1; D possibly corresponds to TRBD1 (6 bases). The TCR originated in an adult with an advanced solid tumor such as melanoma, head and neck, liver or kidney cancer. The CDR3 is CASSLIGLPTGLTEAFF. CDR3 nucleotides: TGTGCCAGCAGCTTGATCGGCCTGCCTACAGGGTTAACTGAAGCTTTCTTT.